This T cell receptor beta chain was identified in a study of regulatory T cells in long-lasting Graves disease. For the study at large: Prior antithyroid drug treatment in newly diagnosed Graves' patients lasted under 3 months.

To make TCR beta libraries, researchers used iRepertoire HTBI primers and Arm-PCR of CDR3 regions. In the study's own analysis: Identification across samples found approximately 60 TRBV and roughly 13 TRBJ segments. TCRdb used MiXCR to reprocess the multiplex PCR reads, holding one entry per CDR3 protein. These V and J calls rely on TCRdb rather than the paper's analysis. The sample holds approximately 300,000 distinct CDR3 sequences, 18% seen once. Time point meaning: newly diagnosed GD, antithyroid drugs for less than 3 months. The TCR library was prepared using RNA isolated from PBMCs. Diagnosing Graves' disease relied on the American Thyroid Association guidelines. The V end lost 11 bases, the J end lost 0 bases, and 14 bases lay between the germline ends. The CDR3 runs 14 residues. CDR1 and CDR2 from the germline V gene are MNHNS and SASEGT. This clonotype was counted at least ten times.

The chain has TRBV6-1 and TRBJ1-5; D not certain. Here the sequenced sample was peripheral blood mononuclear cells (PBMCs), taken at new diagnosis, from a patient treated with antithyroid drugs. The receptor's source is a female donor with Graves disease. CDR3 region: CASWTGYSNQPQHF. CDR3 DNA: TGTGCCTCGTGGACGGGGTATAGCAATCAGCCCCAGCATTTT.